The rows below give T cell receptor beta chains drawn from one sample of a study of blood T cell repertoires in COVID-19. Data came from immunoSEQ multiplex PCR; TCRdb stores just in-frame clones and leaves some out. The sample holds about 250,000 clones, 88% seen once. The sample comprised peripheral blood. These TCRs come from a man older than 75 with acute or convalescent COVID-19. Both conserved end residues are part of each CDR3. Each record gives: V gene, CDR3 length, clone size, J gene, D gene, CDR3 protein, CDR3 DNA. The D gene is left open where the match is weak. Clone sizes are given selectively: once, few, many, or a class where the clone is expanded.

v_gene: TRBV7-2; len: 15; abundance: .; j_gene: TRBJ2-2; d_gene: .; CDR3aa: CASSLSGGIGGELFF; CDR3nt: TGTGCCAGCAGCTTATCCGGAGGGATCGGCGGGGAGCTGTTTTTT
v_gene: TRBV6-4; len: 13; abundance: few; j_gene: TRBJ2-3; d_gene: TRBD2; CDR3aa: CAGTSVSTDTQYF; CDR3nt: TGTGCTGGGACTAGCGTAAGCACAGATACGCAGTATTTT
v_gene: TRBV5-1; len: 15; abundance: .; j_gene: TRBJ2-7; d_gene: TRBD1; CDR3aa: CASSLNTGDSYEQYF; CDR3nt: TGCGCCAGCAGCTTGAACACAGGGGACTCCTACGAGCAGTACTTC
v_gene: TRBV28; len: 15; abundance: .; j_gene: TRBJ1-1; d_gene: .; CDR3aa: CASSLTGGPNTEAFF; CDR3nt: TGTGCCAGCAGTTTAACGGGGGGCCCTAACACTGAAGCTTTCTTT
v_gene: TRBV7-9; len: 15; abundance: .; j_gene: TRBJ1-6; d_gene: TRBD1; CDR3aa: CASGRSGTGKSPLHF; CDR3nt: TGTGCCAGCGGACGATCCGGGACAGGGAAATCACCCCTCCACTTT
v_gene: TRBV27; len: 13; abundance: .; j_gene: TRBJ1-1; d_gene: TRBD1; CDR3aa: CASSLTGWAEAFF; CDR3nt: TGTGCCAGCAGCTTGACAGGGTGGGCTGAAGCTTTCTTT
v_gene: TRBV15; len: 15; abundance: .; j_gene: TRBJ2-3; d_gene: .; CDR3aa: CATSITDRNTDTQYF; CDR3nt: TGTGCCACCAGCATTACAGACAGGAACACAGATACGCAGTATTTT
v_gene: TRBV6-5; len: 14; abundance: .; j_gene: TRBJ2-7; d_gene: .; CDR3aa: CASSYRPGSYEQYF; CDR3nt: TGTGCCAGCAGTTACCGGCCGGGCTCCTACGAGCAGTACTTC
v_gene: TRBV6-5; len: 15; abundance: .; j_gene: TRBJ2-2; d_gene: TRBD1; CDR3aa: CASSPRQGGIGELFF; CDR3nt: TGTGCCAGCAGTCCCCGACAGGGTGGAATCGGGGAGCTGTTTTTT
v_gene: TRBV5-1; len: 14; abundance: .; j_gene: TRBJ1-1; d_gene: TRBD1; CDR3aa: CASSPGDRAAEAFF; CDR3nt: TGCGCCAGCAGCCCTGGGGACAGGGCGGCTGAAGCTTTCTTT
v_gene: TRBV19; len: 14; abundance: .; j_gene: TRBJ2-3; d_gene: TRBD2; CDR3aa: CASGRSGSTDTQYF; CDR3nt: TGTGCCAGCGGTCGTAGCGGGAGCACAGATACGCAGTATTTT
v_gene: TRBV11-3; len: 14; abundance: .; j_gene: TRBJ2-7; d_gene: .; CDR3aa: CASSPEGLSYEQYF; CDR3nt: TGTGCCAGCAGCCCAGAGGGCCTCTCCTACGAGCAGTACTTC
v_gene: TRBV19; len: 13; abundance: .; j_gene: TRBJ1-5; d_gene: .; CDR3aa: CASRANRDQPQHF; CDR3nt: TGTGCCAGTAGGGCAAACAGGGACCAGCCCCAGCATTTT
v_gene: TRBV19; len: 13; abundance: .; j_gene: TRBJ2-3; d_gene: TRBD1; CDR3aa: CASSGQGTDTQYF; CDR3nt: TGTGCCAGTAGCGGACAGGGCACAGATACGCAGTATTTT
v_gene: TRBV10-2; len: 14; abundance: .; j_gene: TRBJ2-5; d_gene: TRBD2; CDR3aa: CASPSGRDQETQYF; CDR3nt: TGCGCCAGCCCTAGCGGGAGGGATCAAGAGACCCAGTACTTC
v_gene: TRBV12-5; len: 17; abundance: .; j_gene: TRBJ1-5; d_gene: .; CDR3aa: CASGLDANRCLNQPQHF; CDR3nt: TGTGCTAGTGGTTTGGACGCAAACAGGTGCCTAAATCAGCCCCAGCATTTT
v_gene: TRBV23-1; len: 13; abundance: .; j_gene: TRBJ1-5; d_gene: TRBD1; CDR3aa: CANADRGHQPQHF; CDR3nt: TGCGCCAACGCTGACAGGGGGCATCAGCCCCAGCATTTT
v_gene: TRBV4-2; len: 16; abundance: .; j_gene: TRBJ2-3; d_gene: TRBD1; CDR3aa: CASSPYGTGVTDTQYF; CDR3nt: TGTGCCAGCAGCCCGTACGGGACAGGGGTTACAGATACGCAGTATTTT
v_gene: TRBV2; len: 14; abundance: .; j_gene: TRBJ2-3; d_gene: .; CDR3aa: CASSEGRVTDTQYF; CDR3nt: TGTGCCAGCAGTGAAGGGCGGGTCACAGATACGCAGTATTTT
v_gene: TRBV5-1; len: 14; abundance: .; j_gene: TRBJ1-1; d_gene: .; CDR3aa: CASSLDRLPLGAFF; CDR3nt: TGCGCCAGCAGCTTGGATAGACTTCCCCTCGGGGCTTTCTTT
v_gene: TRBV7-2; len: 16; abundance: .; j_gene: TRBJ1-5; d_gene: TRBD1; CDR3aa: CASSLGDRGRNQPQHF; CDR3nt: TGTGCCAGCAGCTTAGGCGACAGGGGACGGAATCAGCCCCAGCATTTT
v_gene: TRBV5-4; len: 15; abundance: .; j_gene: TRBJ2-5; d_gene: .; CDR3aa: CASSLVQGLLETQYF; CDR3nt: TGTGCCAGCAGCTTGGTACAGGGATTGTTGGAGACCCAGTACTTC
v_gene: TRBV7-2; len: 13; abundance: once; j_gene: TRBJ2-4; d_gene: TRBD1; CDR3aa: CASSTRQGGIQYF; CDR3nt: TGTGCCAGCAGCACACGACAGGGGGGCATTCAGTACTTC
v_gene: TRBV5-1; len: 14; abundance: .; j_gene: TRBJ2-1; d_gene: .; CDR3aa: CASSFGGLYNEQFF; CDR3nt: TGCGCCAGCAGCTTCGGAGGACTATACAATGAGCAGTTCTTC
v_gene: TRBV7-2; len: 14; abundance: .; j_gene: TRBJ1-3; d_gene: .; CDR3aa: CASSPTSSGNTIYF; CDR3nt: TGTGCCAGCAGCCCAACCAGCTCTGGAAACACCATATATTTT
v_gene: TRBV27; len: 18; abundance: .; j_gene: TRBJ2-1; d_gene: TRBD2; CDR3aa: CASSSPSLAGVAYNEQFF; CDR3nt: TGTGCCAGCAGTTCTCCCTCACTAGCGGGAGTCGCCTACAATGAGCAGTTCTTC
v_gene: TRBV27; len: 16; abundance: .; j_gene: TRBJ2-7; d_gene: .; CDR3aa: CASSLISRGGSYEQYF; CDR3nt: TGTGCCAGCAGTTTAATCAGTCGTGGCGGATCCTACGAGCAGTACTTC
v_gene: TRBV2; len: 15; abundance: .; j_gene: TRBJ1-2; d_gene: .; CDR3aa: CASSVEESGAAGYTF; CDR3nt: TGTGCCAGCAGTGTTGAGGAATCTGGGGCGGCTGGCTACACCTTC
v_gene: TRBV5-4; len: 13; abundance: .; j_gene: TRBJ2-7; d_gene: .; CDR3aa: CASSLEGVGEQYF; CDR3nt: TGTGCCAGCAGCTTGGAAGGGGTTGGCGAGCAGTACTTC
v_gene: TRBV14; len: 14; abundance: .; j_gene: TRBJ2-1; d_gene: TRBD2; CDR3aa: CASSPGLSGREQFF; CDR3nt: TGTGCCAGCAGCCCGGGACTAAGCGGGAGGGAGCAGTTCTTC
v_gene: TRBV19; len: 16; abundance: .; j_gene: TRBJ1-5; d_gene: TRBD1; CDR3aa: CASSTRQGRFNQPQHF; CDR3nt: TGTGCCAGTAGCACGAGACAGGGCCGTTTCAATCAGCCCCAGCATTTT
v_gene: TRBV15; len: 17; abundance: .; j_gene: TRBJ2-3; d_gene: TRBD2; CDR3aa: CATSRDRTSGNKDTQYF; CDR3nt: TGTGCCACCAGCAGAGATCGGACTAGCGGGAATAAAGATACGCAGTATTTT
v_gene: TRBV6-5; len: 15; abundance: .; j_gene: TRBJ2-5; d_gene: .; CDR3aa: CASSSLGGGGETQYF; CDR3nt: TGTGCCAGCAGTTCCCTAGGCGGAGGCGGAGAGACCCAGTACTTC
v_gene: TRBV5-1; len: 16; abundance: .; j_gene: TRBJ2-1; d_gene: .; CDR3aa: CASSLQRTGERDEQFF; CDR3nt: TGCGCCAGCAGCTTGCAGAGGACGGGGGAACGGGATGAGCAGTTCTTC